The next 32 T cell receptor beta chains were all read from a single sample in a study of cytotoxic CD8 clonotypes in ibrutinib-treated CLL. TCRdb's table, derived via immunoSEQ multiplex PCR, lists solely in-frame clones and lacks some. Of tens of thousands of clones in the sample, less than 75% were seen once. Material: PBMCs, obtained after 12 months of ibrutinib treatment. Receptor source: a human donor with chronic lymphocytic leukemia.

This clone was detected a few times. The chain links TRBV2 to TRBJ2-3, with TRBD2 identical over 12 bases. The germline CDR1 and CDR2 sequences are SNHLY and FYNNEI. V trimming: 6 bases; J trimming: 6 bases; junction bases outside the gene matches: 7. The CDR3 extends over 15 amino acids. The chain's CDR3 is CASRLAGGPGDTQYF. The CDR3 DNA reads as TGTGCCAGCAGACTAGCGGGGGGACCGGGTGATACGCAGTATTTT.

This clone appeared many times. V gene TRBV13 combines with J gene TRBJ1-4, with 7 bases matching TRBD1. Germline CDR1 reads PRHDT; CDR2 reads FYEKMQ (reference sequence). The J segment lost 7 bases and the V segment lost 4 bases, leaving 9 bases of the junction unmatched. The CDR3 is 15 residues long. The CDR3 nucleotides are TGTGCCAGCAGCTCACGGACAGGTTGGGGTGAAAAACTGTTTTTT. Translation gives CASSSRTGWGEKLFF.

The V gene is TRBV4-2, the J gene TRBJ1-1, with D unclear. The CDR3 extends over 14 amino acids. The germline V gene has CDR1 LGHNA and CDR2 YNFKEQ. With 0 bases removed from V and 3 bases from J, the gap between germline ends came to 8 bases. The CDR3 nucleotides read TGTGCCAGCAGCCAAGAGAAGACTTACACTGAAGCTTTCTTT. Translated: CASSQEKTYTEAFF.

This chain connects TRBV20-1 to TRBJ1-3; D gene unclear. Per the germline V gene, CDR1 is DFQATT and CDR2 is SNEGSKA (reference sequence). The CDR3 totals 11 residues. V was pared by 1 base and J by 4 bases, with 2 bases between. CDR3 sequence (DNA): TGCAGTGCTAGAGTAGGAAACACCATATATTTT. As protein: CSARVGNTIYF.

This clone was found a few times. The chain has TRBV27 and TRBJ2-3; 9 bases line up with TRBD2. The CDR3 loop spans 15 amino acids. Germline CDR1 is MNHEY and CDR2 is SMNVEV (reference sequence). J gave up 0 bases and V 7 bases, and 5 bases lay outside the gene matches. CDR3 DNA sequence: TGTGCCAGCACCCTAGCGGGAACTAGCACAGATACGCAGTATTTT. It is translated as CASTLAGTSTDTQYF.

This chain uses TRBV5-3 with TRBJ2-7; 7 bases map to TRBD1. TRBV5-3 falls under the ORF class, with uncertain function. The junction had 3 bases not matched to a gene; V was cut back by 3 bases and J by 3 bases. This CDR3 has 13 amino acids. The chain's CDR3 is CARSYGTDYEQYV. DNA for the CDR3: TGTGCCAGAAGCTACGGGACAGACTACGAGCAGTACGTC.

The DNA of the CDR3 is TGTGCCAGCAGCCCACTCCAGGATTACGAGCAGTACTTC. Its protein product is CASSPLQDYEQYF. V gene TRBV7-9 combines with J gene TRBJ2-7, with D unresolved. The CDR3 has 13 residues. V was shortened by 5 bases and J by 4 bases, with 12 bases between the two germline ends. Germline V gene lookup returns CDR1 SEHNR and CDR2 FQNEAQ (reference sequence).

This clone was seen many times. This chain connects TRBV6-5 to TRBJ2-7, with D perhaps TRBD2 (6 bases). Germline assignment: CDR1 MNHEY and CDR2 SVGAGI. This CDR3 spans 14 amino acids. Trimming left V 9 bases short and J 2 bases short, with 17 bases between. The CDR3 is CARFNGSATYEQYF. CDR3 DNA: TGTGCCAGATTTAACGGGAGTGCCACCTACGAGCAGTACTTC.

The rearrangement uses TRBV5-1 and TRBJ1-4; D is unclear. Trimming cost V 1 base and J 2 bases, with 12 bases left between them. Germline V lookup: CDR1 SGHRS, CDR2 YFSETQ. The CDR3 spans 16 residues. The CDR3 is CASSLNFVGTNEKLFF. In DNA form, the CDR3 reads TGCGCCAGCAGCTTGAACTTTGTCGGGACTAATGAAAAACTGTTTTTT. Supplemented by reference TRBV5-1 and TRBJ1-4, the full variable domain reads KAGVTQTPRYLIKTRGQQVTLSCSPISGHRSVSWYQQTPGQGLQFLFEYFSETQRNKGNFPGRFSGRQFSNSRSEMNVSTLELGDSALYLCASSLNFVGTNEKLFFGSGTQLSVL.

This clone has more than one count but fewer than ten. The rearrangement links TRBV7-6 to TRBJ2-7; the D is unclear. V lost 5 bases to trimming and J lost 10 bases, with 15 bases between them. CDR3 size: 12 residues. Germline V lookup: CDR1 SGHVS, CDR2 FNYEAQ. CDR3 bases: TGTGCCAGCAGCCAAATGGCCGGATTTCAGTACTTC. This gives the protein CASSQMAGFQYF. The full variable domain, its missing parts supplied by reference TRBV7-6 and TRBJ2-7, is GAGVSQSPRYKVTKRGQDVALRCDPISGHVSLYWYRQALGQGPEFLTYFNYEAQQDKSGLPNDRFSAERPEGSISTLTIQRTEQRDSAMYRCASSQMAGFQYFGPGTRLTVT.

A few counts support this clone. The CDR3 nucleotides are TGCGCCAGCAGGTGGAATGTGGGGGGCGACTATGAAGCTTTCTTT. This encodes CASRWNVGGDYEAFF. J is TRBJ1-1 and V is TRBV5-1, with TRBD1 as a possible D gene (6 bases). Germline CDR1 SGHRS, CDR2 YFSETQ. V was clipped by 5 bases and J by 7 bases, with 21 bases between them. The CDR3 covers 15 residues.

In this sample, this clone turned up many times. The CDR3: CASTGDGSYEQYV. The CDR3 nucleotides read TGTGCCAGCACCGGGGACGGTTCCTACGAGCAGTACGTC. The chain employs TRBV2 and TRBJ2-7; D possibly uses TRBD1 or TRBD2 (5 bases each). V was pared by 7 bases and J by 1 base, with 11 bases between. In germline, CDR1 is SNHLY, CDR2 FYNNEI. The CDR3 is made up of 13 amino acids.

This chain links TRBV6-5 with TRBJ1-4; no definite D call. V dropped 0 bases and J dropped 8 bases, with 10 bases sitting between them. The CDR3 has 14 amino acids. The V gene's germline CDR1 is MNHEY and CDR2 SVGAGI. CDR3 DNA sequence: TGTGCCAGCAGTTACTCACAGCCCGGAGAAAAACTGTTTTTT. Translation gives CASSYSQPGEKLFF.

V usage is TRBV7-2 and J usage is TRBJ1-1; 8 nucleotides line up with TRBD1. Unmatched junction bases numbered 4, after V lost 1 base and J lost 3 bases. The germline V gene has CDR1 SGHTA and CDR2 FQGNSA. CDR3 length: 15 residues. CDR3 sequence: CASSLVPDRDTEAFF. Here the CDR3 DNA reads TGTGCCAGCAGCTTAGTCCCGGACAGGGACACTGAAGCTTTCTTT. The full variable domain, rest sourced from reference TRBV7-2 and TRBJ1-1, is GAGVSQSPSNKVTEKGKDVELRCDPISGHTALYWYRQSLGQGLEFLIYFQGNSAPDKSGLPSDRFSAERTGGSVSTLTIQRTQQEDSAVYLCASSLVPDRDTEAFFGQGTRLTVV.

This clone was seen a single time. This chain links TRBV7-9 with TRBJ2-4, with TRBD1 matching over 10 bases. V lost 4 bases and J lost 0; bases outside the gene matches: 6. The germline V gene has CDR1 SEHNR and CDR2 FQNEAQ (reference sequence). The CDR3 covers 17 residues. The CDR3 DNA sequence: TGTGCCAGCAGCTCAACGGGACAGGGGATAGCCAAAAACATTCAGTACTTC. Translating gives CASSSTGQGIAKNIQYF.

The CDR3 region is CASSYSRGPQYGYTF. The DNA for the CDR3 is TGTGCCAGCAGTTACTCGAGGGGTCCTCAGTATGGCTACACCTTC. The rearrangement joins TRBV6-5 to TRBJ1-2; D perhaps matches TRBD1 (5 bases). Per the germline V gene, CDR1 is MNHEY and CDR2 is SVGAGI. The CDR3 spans 15 residues. V was cut by 0 bases and J by 5 bases, with 13 bases left in between.

V usage is TRBV6-1 and J usage is TRBJ2-2; 9 nucleotides line up with TRBD2. This CDR3 spans 17 amino acids. CDR1 is MNHNS, CDR2 SASEGT, per germline. The V gene end was trimmed by 2 bases and the J gene end by 5 bases; junction bases not matched to a gene: 9. The CDR3 DNA reads TGTGCCAGCAGTGAACCCGCGGGGGGGCTCGGAACCGGGGAGCTGTTTTTT. Its protein product is CASSEPAGGLGTGELFF.

The chain carries TRBV19 and TRBJ1-3, with 10 nucleotides matching TRBD1. The CDR3 spans 20 residues. The germline V gene encodes CDR1 LNHDA and CDR2 SQIVND (reference sequence). With 5 bases clipped from V and 0 bases from J, the junction kept 16 bases outside the gene matches. The CDR3 DNA sequence: TGTGCCAGTAGTCCAGCCTCCGGGACAGGGGACCCTAACTCTGGAAACACCATATATTTT. This sequence encodes CASSPASGTGDPNSGNTIYF.

This chain joins TRBV5-1 and TRBJ2-1; no clear D. There are 13 residues in the CDR3. Germline V gene sequence: CDR1 SGHRS, CDR2 YFSETQ. Trimming removed 3 bases from V and 7 bases from J, with 11 bases in between. CDR3 DNA sequence: TGCGCCAGCAGCTCCCGGTTCGAGAATGAGCAGTTCTTC. Its translation: CASSSRFENEQFF.

This clone turned up a few times. This chain joins TRBV25-1 and TRBJ1-2, with 10 bases lining up with TRBD1. Germline CDR1 reads MGHDK; CDR2 reads SYGVNS. The CDR3 sequence is 17 residues long. With V trimmed by 4 bases and J by 5 bases, 13 bases remained unmatched. The CDR3 region has the DNA TGTGCCAGCAGTGCATCAGGACAGGGGGGTTTTGGATATGGCTACACCTTC. Translation gives CASSASGQGGFGYGYTF.

This clone was counted many times. V and J are TRBV5-1 and TRBJ2-5; 11 bases are a match to TRBD2. Trimming removed 2 bases from V and 3 bases from J; junction bases left unmatched: 12. Germline V gene lookup returns CDR1 SGHRS and CDR2 YFSETQ. The length of the CDR3 is 18 residues. This chain's CDR3 is CASSLPGLAVWGEETQYF. In DNA form, the CDR3 reads TGCGCCAGCAGCTTACCGGGACTAGCGGTTTGGGGGGAAGAGACCCAGTACTTC.

The chain employs TRBV14 and TRBJ1-3, with 8 bases fitting TRBD1. The V and J ends lost 4 bases and 4 bases, in that order; junction bases with no gene match: 6. Germline V lookup: CDR1 SGHDN, CDR2 FVKESK. The CDR3 totals 15 residues. CDR3 bases: TGTGCCAGCAGCCTCAGACAGGGGTCCGGAAACACCATATATTTT. Amino acids: CASSLRQGSGNTIYF.

This clone was counted between two and nine times. The CDR3 DNA reads TGTGCCAGCAGCTTAGGGGGACAAGGATACGAGCAGTACTTC. Translating it yields CASSLGGQGYEQYF. This rearrangement joins TRBV7-9 to TRBJ2-7, with D perhaps matching TRBD1 (6 bases). This CDR3 spans 14 amino acids. The germline gives CDR1 SEHNR, CDR2 FQNEAQ (reference sequence). V shed 1 base and J shed 4 bases, with 11 bases lying between them. Full variable domain (remainder filled in from reference TRBV7-9 and TRBJ2-7): DTGVSQNPRHKITKRGQNVTFRCDPISEHNRLYWYRQTLGQGPEFLTYFQNEAQLEKSRLLSDRFSAERPKGSFSTLEIQRTEQGDSAMYLCASSLGGQGYEQYFGPGTRLTVT.

This clone was recorded once. The chain uses TRBV2 and TRBJ1-5; 7 nucleotides line up with TRBD1. Looked up from germline, CDR1 is SNHLY and CDR2 is FYNNEI. This CDR3 is 13 amino acids long. V shed 10 bases, J shed 0 bases, and the junction held 3 bases outside the gene matches. The CDR3 DNA reads TGTGCCATCGGGACAGATAGCAATCAGCCCCAGCATTTT. Translating gives CAIGTDSNQPQHF. The full variable domain, its missing parts supplied by reference TRBV2 and TRBJ1-5, is EPEVTQTPSHQVTQMGQEVILRCVPISNHLYFYWYRQILGQKVEFLVSFYNNEISEKSEIFDDQFSVERPDGSNFTLKIRSTKLEDSAMYFCAIGTDSNQPQHFGDGTRLSIL.

The chain is built from TRBV11-2 and TRBJ1-6; D is undetermined. V lost 3 bases and J 6 bases, leaving 18 bases between the germline ends. The CDR3 has 17 amino acids. The germline CDR1 and CDR2 sequences are SGHAT and FQNNGV. CDR3 DNA sequence: TGTGCCAGCAGCTTCGTGACCAGTAAGATGCTTAATTCACCCCTCCACTTT. It translates to CASSFVTSKMLNSPLHF.

The V gene is TRBV5-1, the J gene TRBJ2-1; D is unclear. The CDR3 covers 12 residues. In germline, CDR1 is SGHRS, CDR2 YFSETQ. V was pared by 4 bases and J by 4 bases, with 6 bases between. In DNA, the CDR3 is TGCGCCAGCAGCCTCCATTACAATGAGCAGTTCTTC. It specifies CASSLHYNEQFF.

This chain links TRBV18 with TRBJ2-5, with 8 bases identical to TRBD2. Germline CDR1 is KGHSH and CDR2 is LQKENI. With V trimmed by 3 bases and J by 3 bases, 6 bases remained unmatched. This CDR3 comprises 15 residues. In DNA form, the CDR3 reads TGTGCCAGCTCACCTTCTCCCGGGAGGGAAGAGACCCAGTACTTC. Its protein product is CASSPSPGREETQYF. Variable domain in full (rest from reference TRBV18 and TRBJ2-5): NAGVMQNPRHLVRRRGQEARLRCSPMKGHSHVYWYRQLPEEGLKFMVYLQKENIIDESGMPKERFSAEFPKEGPSILRIQQVVRGDSAAYFCASSPSPGREETQYFGPGTRLLVL.

The sample holds many counts of this clone. The same CDR3 can be traced to other DNA sequences in this sample. The rearrangement uses TRBV5-1 and TRBJ2-2; 10 bases are a match to TRBD2. From germline, CDR1 is SGHRS and CDR2 YFSETQ. J gave up 5 bases and V 1 base, and 5 bases lay outside the gene matches. This CDR3 spans 16 amino acids. CDR3 DNA: TGCGCCAGCAGCTTGCTAGCGGGAGCCCCAACCGGGGAGCTGTTTTTT. It is translated as CASSLLAGAPTGELFF.

The chain uses TRBV28 and TRBJ1-2; maybe TRBD1 (6 bases). CDR3 length: 14 amino acids. Germline-derived CDR1 and CDR2 are MDHEN and SYDVKM. Between the trimmed V and J ends, which lost 3 bases and 4 bases, there was a span of 12 bases. CDR3 bases: TGTGCCAGCAGTTTTCCCATGGACAGCTATGGCTACACCTTC. Its translation is CASSFPMDSYGYTF.

The genes are TRBV25-1 and TRBJ1-6; 10 bases line up with TRBD1. CDR1 is MGHDK, CDR2 SYGVNS, per germline. V trimming: 5 bases; J trimming: 7 bases; junction bases outside the gene matches: 5. This CDR3 has 15 amino acids. The CDR3 DNA follows: TGTGCCAGCAGTCCGGGACAGGGGCCCAATTCACCCCTCCACTTT. Amino acids: CASSPGQGPNSPLHF.

This clone was detected a few times. The chain joins TRBV6-5 to TRBJ2-3; no firm D call. In germline, CDR1 is MNHEY, CDR2 SVGAGI. The CDR3 covers 15 residues. V gave up 6 bases and J gave up 2 bases, with 15 bases separating them. As DNA, the CDR3 is TGTGCCAGCAGCTCGACCTACAGTTCCACAGATACGCAGTATTTT. Its protein product is CASSSTYSSTDTQYF.

In DNA form, the CDR3 reads TGTGCCTGGAGTGGGTTTCCCTCCGGTCTTCTCAGGAGCTACACCTTC. It specifies CAWSGFPSGLLRSYTF. This rearrangement joins TRBV30 to TRBJ1-2; D is uncertain. Trimming shortened V by 1 base and J by 9 bases, and 24 bases separated the two germline ends. There are 16 residues in the CDR3. Per the germline V gene, CDR1 is GTSNPN and CDR2 is SVGIG (reference sequence).